The rows below give T cell receptor beta chains drawn from one sample of a study of blood T cell repertoires in COVID-19. The assay was immunoSEQ multiplex PCR, and TCRdb's table has in-frame clones only and misses some. In the table there are approximately 94,000 clones, 80% to 90% of which are singletons. Sample: peripheral blood. The receptors shown here come from a woman in her 70s with acute or convalescent COVID-19. CDR3s leave out the opening cysteine and the closing phenylalanine or tryptophan. Fields, in order: J gene, clone size, V gene, CDR3 protein. Some rows mark clone size as missing; the rest say once, few, many or name a class of expanded clone.

j_gene: TRBJ2-5
abundance: once
v_gene: TRBV24-1
CDR3aa: ATSERPVGSQETQY

j_gene: TRBJ1-1
abundance: .
v_gene: TRBV5-1
CDR3aa: ASSMGPDRGNTEAF

j_gene: TRBJ2-1
abundance: .
v_gene: TRBV10-2
CDR3aa: ASSEFQNEQF

j_gene: TRBJ2-5
abundance: .
v_gene: TRBV2
CDR3aa: ASSRETQETQY

j_gene: TRBJ2-7
abundance: few
v_gene: TRBV5-1
CDR3aa: ASSPMVAGEQY

j_gene: TRBJ2-2
abundance: .
v_gene: TRBV5-5
CDR3aa: ASSLVPGSGELF

j_gene: TRBJ2-1
abundance: .
v_gene: TRBV29-1
CDR3aa: SVEGSEQF

j_gene: TRBJ1-2
abundance: .
v_gene: TRBV27
CDR3aa: ASSLSFGGNYGYT

j_gene: TRBJ1-6
abundance: .
v_gene: TRBV6-5
CDR3aa: ASSYPQGNPISPLH

j_gene: TRBJ1-1
abundance: .
v_gene: TRBV5-6
CDR3aa: ASFPPRGQEAF

j_gene: TRBJ2-3
abundance: .
v_gene: TRBV27
CDR3aa: ASSRDRLTDTQY

j_gene: TRBJ2-5
abundance: .
v_gene: TRBV27
CDR3aa: ASSSTSGRAGETQY

j_gene: TRBJ1-1
abundance: .
v_gene: TRBV5-5
CDR3aa: ASSPVGNTEAF

j_gene: TRBJ1-3
abundance: .
v_gene: TRBV3-1/TRBV3-2
CDR3aa: ASSPAAGIMFSGNTIY

j_gene: TRBJ2-2
abundance: .
v_gene: TRBV5-1
CDR3aa: ASSLGTGSGRNGELF

j_gene: TRBJ1-5
abundance: .
v_gene: TRBV5-1
CDR3aa: ASRVSENQPQH

j_gene: TRBJ1-6
abundance: .
v_gene: TRBV7-9
CDR3aa: ASSPGQGARNSPLH

j_gene: TRBJ2-1
abundance: few
v_gene: TRBV15
CDR3aa: ATSDRQVYNEQF

j_gene: TRBJ1-2
abundance: .
v_gene: TRBV2
CDR3aa: ASGQRSNYGYT

j_gene: TRBJ1-5
abundance: few
v_gene: TRBV10-2
CDR3aa: ASSPITTGGIVGNQPQH

j_gene: TRBJ1-2
abundance: .
v_gene: TRBV24-1
CDR3aa: ATSRVNYGYT

j_gene: TRBJ2-4
abundance: .
v_gene: TRBV11-2
CDR3aa: ASKEASGMNIQY

j_gene: TRBJ1-3
abundance: few
v_gene: TRBV13
CDR3aa: ASSLEGAVGNTIY

j_gene: TRBJ2-7
abundance: .
v_gene: TRBV29-1
CDR3aa: SVQGSSYEQY

j_gene: TRBJ1-6
abundance: .
v_gene: TRBV27
CDR3aa: ASSLRYNSPLH

j_gene: TRBJ2-7
abundance: .
v_gene: TRBV3-1/TRBV3-2
CDR3aa: ASSQAAYSRRAYEQY

j_gene: TRBJ2-1
abundance: .
v_gene: TRBV28
CDR3aa: ASSFQGQKF

j_gene: TRBJ1-1
abundance: .
v_gene: TRBV2
CDR3aa: ASCRGLNTEAF

j_gene: TRBJ2-1
abundance: .
v_gene: TRBV19
CDR3aa: ASSTALAGGFEQF

j_gene: TRBJ2-1
abundance: few
v_gene: TRBV9
CDR3aa: ASSVEGGQVFDEQF

j_gene: TRBJ2-3
abundance: .
v_gene: TRBV7-3
CDR3aa: ASSGGTGDTDTQY

j_gene: TRBJ1-2
abundance: .
v_gene: TRBV10-2
CDR3aa: ASSERVRGLNGYT

j_gene: TRBJ1-2
abundance: once
v_gene: TRBV7-9
CDR3aa: ASSYNPAGSYGYT

j_gene: TRBJ2-7
abundance: .
v_gene: TRBV7-9
CDR3aa: ASSFPTGGVYEQY

j_gene: TRBJ2-1
abundance: .
v_gene: TRBV5-1
CDR3aa: ASSLRLAGSGQF

j_gene: TRBJ2-7
abundance: .
v_gene: TRBV11-2
CDR3aa: ASSLGTSDYEQY

j_gene: TRBJ1-1
abundance: .
v_gene: TRBV5-6
CDR3aa: ASSGGQFATEAF

j_gene: TRBJ2-2
abundance: .
v_gene: TRBV7-2
CDR3aa: ASSLEWTSGGPNTGELF

j_gene: TRBJ1-2
abundance: few
v_gene: TRBV3-1/TRBV3-2
CDR3aa: ASSPSTGTGYT